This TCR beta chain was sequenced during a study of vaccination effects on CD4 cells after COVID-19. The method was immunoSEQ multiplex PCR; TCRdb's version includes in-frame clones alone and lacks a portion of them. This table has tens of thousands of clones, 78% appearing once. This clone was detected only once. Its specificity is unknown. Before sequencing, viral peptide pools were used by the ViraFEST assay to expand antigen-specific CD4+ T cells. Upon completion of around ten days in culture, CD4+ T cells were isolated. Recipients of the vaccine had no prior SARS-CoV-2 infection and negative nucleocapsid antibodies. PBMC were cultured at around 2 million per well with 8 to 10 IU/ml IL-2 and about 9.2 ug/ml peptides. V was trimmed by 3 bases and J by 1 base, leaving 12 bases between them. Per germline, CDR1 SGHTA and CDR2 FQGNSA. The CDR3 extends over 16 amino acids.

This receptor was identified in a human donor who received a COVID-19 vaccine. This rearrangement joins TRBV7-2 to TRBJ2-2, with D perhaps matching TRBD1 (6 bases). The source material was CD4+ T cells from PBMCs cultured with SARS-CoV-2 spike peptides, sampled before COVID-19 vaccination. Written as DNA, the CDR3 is TGTGCCAGCAGCTTCTCCGGGACAAAGAACACCGGGGAGCTGTTTTTT. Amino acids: CASSFSGTKNTGELFF.